Listed below are T cell receptor beta chains from one sample, sequenced in a study of cytomegalovirus exposure and HLA in healthy donors. Sequenced by immunoSEQ multiplex PCR; TCRdb stores in-frame clones only, minus some. Of approximately 100,000 clones in the sample, roughly 85% were seen once. The sample taken for sequencing was PBMCs. These TCRs come from a man aged 35-49 years in good health and CMV-seropositive. Each CDR3 is given with its conserved first and last residue. The D gene is left open where the match is weak.

DNA: TGTGCCAGCAGCTTAACGGCGTCTAGCGGGCGAGGGCCCTTAGTACACCGGGGAGCTGTTTTT; CDR3: CASSLTASSGRGPLVHRGAVF; V: TRBV7-3; D: TRBD2; J: TRBJ2-2
DNA: TGTGCCACCAGCAGAGTTTTTGGCGGGAGGGCGGGAACACTGGAGCAGTTCTTC; CDR3: CATSRVFGGRAGTLEQFF; V: TRBV15; D: TRBD2; J: TRBJ2-1
DNA: TGTGCCAGCAACGGGGGGAGCTCCTACAATGAGCAGTTCTTC; CDR3: CASNGGSSYNEQFF; V: TRBV6-5; D: TRBD2; J: TRBJ2-1
DNA: TGTGCCAGCAGCGTCGGGGGGGAAAGCTCCTACGAGCAGTACTTC; CDR3: CASSVGGESSYEQYF; V: TRBV9; D: TRBD2; J: TRBJ2-7
DNA: TGTGCCACCAGTATTGACGGGACACTGCCCTACGAGCAGTACTTC; CDR3: CATSIDGTLPYEQYF; V: TRBV19; D: NA; J: TRBJ2-7
DNA: TGTGCCAGCAGTTCCAGTAGCGGGAGAGTTGACACCGGGGAGCTGTTTTTT; CDR3: CASSSSSGRVDTGELFF; V: TRBV7-9; D: TRBD2; J: TRBJ2-2
DNA: TGTGCCAGCTCACCATCGACCGGGGGACTAGCGGAGTCCTACGAGCAGTACTTC; CDR3: CASSPSTGGLAESYEQYF; V: TRBV18; D: TRBD2; J: TRBJ2-7
DNA: TGTGCCAGTAAGGAGGCGATGGCTCAGCCCCAGCATTTT; CDR3: CASKEAMAQPQHF; V: TRBV19; D: NA; J: TRBJ1-5
DNA: TGCGCCAGCAGCAGACTAGCGGGGGATTACAATGAGCAGTTCTTC; CDR3: CASSRLAGDYNEQFF; V: TRBV5-1; D: TRBD2; J: TRBJ2-1
DNA: TGTGCCAGCAGCTTGGGGGGGCGACAGCCCCAGCATTTT; CDR3: CASSLGGRQPQHF; V: TRBV11-2; D: NA; J: TRBJ1-5
DNA: TGTGCCAGCAGTTTATCCCAGGGAGGTCGCGAGCAGTACTTC; CDR3: CASSLSQGGREQYF; V: TRBV27; D: NA; J: TRBJ2-7
DNA: TGTGCCAGCCAAAGTTACGGACAGGGCAACACTGAAGCTTTCTTT; CDR3: CASQSYGQGNTEAFF; V: TRBV6-5; D: TRBD1; J: TRBJ1-1
DNA: TGTGCCAGCACCTATACGGGACACCTGAACACTGAAGCTTTCTTT; CDR3: CASTYTGHLNTEAFF; V: TRBV6-1; D: NA; J: TRBJ1-1
DNA: TGTGCCAGCAGTTTTGACAGTTCCTACGAGCAGTACTTC; CDR3: CASSFDSSYEQYF; V: TRBV27; D: NA; J: TRBJ2-7